This T cell receptor (beta chain) was identified during a study of blood T cell repertoires in COVID-19 (dated by TCRdb to 2018 to 2020). Context from the whole study: Samples from collaborators originated in the United States, Italy and Spain and spanned both the acute and convalescent phases of COVID-19. HLA class I and class II types, where available, came from metadata supplied by the sample provider rather than from assay-based typing. The prospective study material was composed of cDNA or gDNA derived from T cells, B-cell-depleted T cells, or PBMCs. A de-identified subject ID, COVID-19 status, age in years and sex were almost always included in the sample metadata. The dataset comprised deeply sampled blood TCRbeta repertoires from subjects exposed to, actively infected with, or recovered from COVID-19. The repertoires were released in a freely available public database meant as a resource for research on the immune response to SARS-CoV-2. Samples were obtained from the ongoing ImmuneRACE study (first 160 participants) and from about 1,300 subjects provided by 6 global collaborators. Study-level results and caveats: The quantity of clinical and demographic metadata differed by source and by participant and was supplied without curation.

Collaborating institutions collected whole blood in K2EDTA tubes following their own protocols. For TCRbeta analysis, collaborators shipped samples in one of three forms: frozen whole blood, isolated PBMCs, or DNA extracted from either of those sample types. Reading from cysteine to phenylalanine, the CDR3 counts 12 amino acids. Here the CDR3 DNA is all that survives: 36 bases in frame from base 1. At the junction V is shortened by 7 bases and J by 5 bases, with 11 bases in between. Via the germline V gene, CDR1 is SNHLY and CDR2 FYNNEI. The immunoSEQ Assay, a bias-controlled multiplex PCR, was used to amplify TCRbeta CDR3 regions from genomic DNA. Turning to the authors' computational methods: Nucleated cell counts per sample were estimated from amplification of reference gene primers within the assay. Sequence reads were collapsed and filtered to measure the absolute abundance of every unique TCRbeta CDR3 rearrangement. For each sample, productive Simpson clonality was calculated as the square root of Simpson's diversity index across productive rearrangements. TCRdb obtained this table from immuneACCESS and retained in-frame rearrangements with V and J assigned. These tables miss some clones; where compared with another copy, unresolved V genes account for less than half of the shortfall, and the remainder is unexplained. The DNA was the basis for D and trimming; V, J and clone size are from that table. This sample has some 250,000 clones in its table, and roughly 80% of those were observed once. The top ten clones comprise approximately 7.2% of the sample.

Note on this clone: The specificity of this receptor is unknown. Base qualities are not recorded, but no much larger clone differs from it by a single base.

The sample comprised peripheral blood. The receptor comes from a woman older than 75 with acute or convalescent COVID-19. The chain is made from TRBV2 and TRBJ1-2, with the D segment identity uncertain. The CDR3 region reads CASTPGNYGYTF. The nucleotides read TGTGCCAGCACCCCGGGGAATTATGGCTACACCTTC.